This T cell receptor (beta chain) was recovered during a study of metastatic and nonmetastatic thyroid tumors. Study details: Malignant thyroid and benign thyroid patients provided blood and tumor or nodule tissue whose repertoires were compared. Overall study results and limits: As reported, TCR beta diversity in blood and tumor was significantly higher in malignant thyroid tumors than in benign nodules.

This clone was observed many times. The antigen is unknown. Per the original methods: For papillary thyroid cancer, a distant-metastasis classifier was constructed from CDR3 differences observed across clinicopathological groups. TCRdb called clones again from the PCR reads with MiXCR. The V and J calls were determined by TCRdb, not by the authors. Of 20,000 or so clones listed, roughly 23% are singletons. Trimming pared 0 bases from V and 2 bases from J, leaving 10 bases between. Germline V CDR1 and CDR2: DFQATT, SNEGSKA (reference sequence). This CDR3 spans 14 amino acids. Patients were all untreated before their thyroid surgery.

The chain is built from TRBV20-1 and TRBJ1-2; D uncertain. This sequence originates from a male donor with papillary thyroid cancer or a benign thyroid nodule (not recorded which). Some clones in this sample may be carry-over from other donors' samples. Sequenced input: tumor tissue. CDR3: CSARDRGGNYGYTF. In DNA, the CDR3 is TGCAGTGCTAGAGATCGAGGAGGAAACTATGGCTACACCTTC.